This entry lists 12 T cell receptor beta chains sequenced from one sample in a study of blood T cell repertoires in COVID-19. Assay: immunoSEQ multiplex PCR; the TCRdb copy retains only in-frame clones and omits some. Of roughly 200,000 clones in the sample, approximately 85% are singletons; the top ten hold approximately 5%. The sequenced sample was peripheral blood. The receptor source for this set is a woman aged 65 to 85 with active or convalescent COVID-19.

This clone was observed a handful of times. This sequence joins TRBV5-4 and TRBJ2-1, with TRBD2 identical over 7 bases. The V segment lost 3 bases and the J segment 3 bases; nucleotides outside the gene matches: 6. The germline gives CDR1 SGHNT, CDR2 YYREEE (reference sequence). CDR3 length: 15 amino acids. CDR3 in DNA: TGTGCCAGCAGCTGGGGGGGAGGGGTCTACAATGAGCAGTTCTTC. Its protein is CASSWGGGVYNEQFF.

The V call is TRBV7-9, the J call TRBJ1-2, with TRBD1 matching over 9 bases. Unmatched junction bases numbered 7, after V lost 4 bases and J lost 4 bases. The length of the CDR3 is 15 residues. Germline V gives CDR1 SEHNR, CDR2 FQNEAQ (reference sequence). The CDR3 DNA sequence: TGTGCCAGCAGCTCCACAGGGGGCATCGGCTATGGCTACACCTTC. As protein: CASSSTGGIGYGYTF.

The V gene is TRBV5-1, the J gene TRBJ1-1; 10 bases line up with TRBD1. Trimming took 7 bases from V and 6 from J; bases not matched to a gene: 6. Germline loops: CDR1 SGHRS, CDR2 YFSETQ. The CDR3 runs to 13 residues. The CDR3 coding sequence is TGCGCCAGCGGACAGGGGGTAGAGGCTGAAGCTTTCTTT. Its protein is CASGQGVEAEAFF.

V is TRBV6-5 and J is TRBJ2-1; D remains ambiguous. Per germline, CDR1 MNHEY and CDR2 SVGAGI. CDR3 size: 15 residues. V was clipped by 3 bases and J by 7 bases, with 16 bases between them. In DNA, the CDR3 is TGTGCCAGCAGTTATGTGCCACTTAGTATAAATGAGCAGTTCTTC. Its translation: CASSYVPLSINEQFF.

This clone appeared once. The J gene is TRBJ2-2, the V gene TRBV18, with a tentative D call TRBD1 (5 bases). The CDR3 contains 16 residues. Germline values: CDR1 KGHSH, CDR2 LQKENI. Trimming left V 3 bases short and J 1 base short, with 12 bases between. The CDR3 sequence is CASSPTDSMNTGELFF. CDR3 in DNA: TGTGCCAGCTCACCGACAGACAGCATGAACACCGGGGAGCTGTTTTTT.

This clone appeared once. Written as DNA, the CDR3 is TGTGCCAGCACAGCAGGCTATGGCTACACCTTC. Protein product: CASTAGYGYTF. The chain recombines TRBV6-5 with TRBJ1-2, with D unclear. Trimming stripped 7 bases from V and 4 bases from J, with 7 bases between. This CDR3 contains 11 residues. Germline CDR1 MNHEY, CDR2 SVGAGI.

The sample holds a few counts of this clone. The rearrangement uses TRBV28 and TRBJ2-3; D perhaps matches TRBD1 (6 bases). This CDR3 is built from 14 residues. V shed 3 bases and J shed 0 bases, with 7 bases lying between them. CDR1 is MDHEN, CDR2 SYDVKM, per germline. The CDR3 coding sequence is TGTGCCAGCAGTTTGACAGGTAGCACAGATACGCAGTATTTT. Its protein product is CASSLTGSTDTQYF.

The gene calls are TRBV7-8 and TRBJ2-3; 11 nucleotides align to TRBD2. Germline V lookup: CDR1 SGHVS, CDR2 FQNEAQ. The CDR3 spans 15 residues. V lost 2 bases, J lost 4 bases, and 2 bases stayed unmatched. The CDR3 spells CASSLTSGSSDTQYF. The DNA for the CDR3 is TGTGCCAGCAGCTTAACTAGCGGGAGCTCAGATACGCAGTATTTT.

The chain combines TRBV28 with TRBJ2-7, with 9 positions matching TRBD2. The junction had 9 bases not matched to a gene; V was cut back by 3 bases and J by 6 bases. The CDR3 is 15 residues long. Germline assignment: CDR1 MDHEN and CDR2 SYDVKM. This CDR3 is CASSLGGGRAGEQYF. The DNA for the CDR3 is TGTGCCAGCAGTTTGGGTGGCGGGAGGGCCGGCGAGCAGTACTTC.

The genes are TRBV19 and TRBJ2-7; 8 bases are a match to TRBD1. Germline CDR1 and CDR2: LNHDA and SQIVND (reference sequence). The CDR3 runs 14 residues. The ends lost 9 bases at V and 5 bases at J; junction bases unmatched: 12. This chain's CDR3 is CASRSGTGGNEQYF. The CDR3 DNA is TGTGCCAGCAGATCCGGGACAGGTGGAAACGAGCAGTACTTC.

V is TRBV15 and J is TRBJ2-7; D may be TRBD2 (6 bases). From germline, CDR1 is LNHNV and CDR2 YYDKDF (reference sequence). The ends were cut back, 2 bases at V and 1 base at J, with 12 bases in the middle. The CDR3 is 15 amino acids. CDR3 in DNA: TGTGCCACCAGCAGACTCGGGACTCCTTCCTACGAGCAGTACTTC. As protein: CATSRLGTPSYEQYF.

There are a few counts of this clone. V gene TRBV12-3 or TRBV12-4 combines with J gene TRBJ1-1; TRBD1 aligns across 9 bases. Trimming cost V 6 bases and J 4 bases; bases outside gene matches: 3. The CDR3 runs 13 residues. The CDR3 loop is CASREQGATEAFF. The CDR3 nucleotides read TGTGCCAGCAGGGAACAGGGGGCCACTGAAGCTTTCTTT.